Shown below are 27 T cell receptor beta chains from a single sample sequenced in a study of naive and memory T cell subsets. The beta constant-region primer was an equimolar mix of two oligonucleotides covering TRBC1 and TRBC2. From the UMI-ligation and nested PCR reads, TCRdb called clonotypes with MiXCR, one entry per CDR3 protein. This sample has 65,000 to 85,000 distinct CDR3 sequences, with around 13% found just once. Sequencing input: central memory CD4+ T cells from blood. The receptors were gathered from a human donor in good health.

J is TRBJ2-2 and V is TRBV23-1; no firm D call. TRBV23-1 is flagged as an ORF with uncertain function. Trimming took 8 bases from V and 0 from J, leaving 16 bases between them. The CDR3 has 16 amino acids. CDR3 residues: CASGYPEQTNTGELFF. CDR3 DNA sequence: TGCGCCAGCGGGTATCCGGAACAGACGAACACCGGGGAGCTGTTTTTT.

A few counts support this clonotype. The chain recombines TRBV10-3 with TRBJ2-3; tentatively, D is TRBD1 (6 bases). Trimming pared 7 bases from V and 0 bases from J, leaving 11 bases between. The germline V gene encodes CDR1 ENHRY and CDR2 SYGVKD. The CDR3 contains 14 residues. The CDR3 DNA reads TGTGCCATCACCCAAGGGACAAGCACAGATACGCAGTATTTT. Protein sequence: CAITQGTSTDTQYF.

The rearrangement uses TRBV3-1 and TRBJ2-1; 14 bases align to TRBD2. V was pared by 3 bases and J by 0 bases, with 13 bases of the junction left unmatched. This CDR3 is built from 21 residues. Per the germline V gene, CDR1 is LGHDT and CDR2 is YNNKEL (reference sequence). The DNA for the CDR3 is TGTGCCAGCAGCCACTTAAATCGACTAGCGGGAGGGCCGAGCTCCTACAATGAGCAGTTCTTC. Residues: CASSHLNRLAGGPSSYNEQFF.

The CDR3 here is CASSTGQVTNTEAFF. DNA for the CDR3: TGCGCCAGCAGCACAGGACAGGTCACGAACACTGAAGCTTTCTTT. The chain recombines TRBV5-1 with TRBJ1-1; 7 bases match TRBD1. Germline-derived CDR1 and CDR2 are SGHRS and YFSETQ. The CDR3 runs 15 residues. V shed 4 bases and J 1 base; nucleotides not matched to a gene: 7.

This clonotype was detected ten times or more. The gene calls are TRBV20-1 and TRBJ2-3, with D uncertain. CDR1 and CDR2 (germline): DFQATT, SNEGSKA (reference sequence). The V end lost 1 base, the J end lost 1 base, and 9 bases lay between the germline ends. CDR3 size: 14 residues. CDR3 nucleotides: TGCAGTGCTAGAGCGCTCGCTCGCACAGATACGCAGTATTTT. Its translation is CSARALARTDTQYF.

As regards this clonotype: A much larger clone lies a single base off, so this may be a read error. This sequence joins TRBV12-5 and TRBJ2-5; D remains ambiguous. The CDR3 covers 12 residues. V shed 0 bases and J shed 9 bases, with 8 bases lying between them. The germline V gene encodes CDR1 LGHNT and CDR2 FRNRAP. The CDR3 is CASGLVGRSQYF. CDR3 coding DNA: TGTGCTAGTGGTTTGGTAGGACGGTCCCAGTACTTC. The full variable domain, its missing parts supplied by reference TRBV12-5 and TRBJ2-5, is DARVTQTPRHKVTEMGQEVTMRCQPILGHNTVFWYRQTMMQGLELLAYFRNRAPLDDSGMPKDRFSAEMPDATLATLKIQPSEPRDSAVYFCASGLVGRSQYFGPGTRLLVL.

This clonotype was counted at least ten times. The chain couples TRBV20-1 to TRBJ2-1, with TRBD2 identical over 14 bases. CDR3 size: 16 residues. Germline V lookup: CDR1 DFQATT, CDR2 SNEGSKA (reference sequence). J gave up 9 bases and V 1 base, and 8 bases lay outside the gene matches. CDR3 in amino acids: CSARGATSGRAGEQFF. In DNA form, the CDR3 reads TGCAGTGCTAGAGGGGCGACTAGCGGGAGGGCCGGTGAGCAGTTCTTC.

The chain is built from TRBV7-2 and TRBJ2-7; the D is unclear. V was cut by 1 base and J by 5 bases, with 12 bases left in between. CDR1 is SGHTA, CDR2 FQGNSA, per germline. This CDR3 comprises 14 residues. The CDR3 region has the DNA TGTGCCAGCAGCTTAGACTCGACCGTGCACGAGCAGTACTTC. It specifies CASSLDSTVHEQYF.

This clonotype was picked up a small number of times. V and J are TRBV7-2 and TRBJ2-7; 7 bases map to TRBD1. Germline loops: CDR1 SGHTA, CDR2 FQGNSA. The CDR3 has 16 amino acids. With V trimmed by 5 bases and J by 4 bases, 14 bases remained unmatched. In nucleotides, the CDR3 is TGTGCCAGCAGCGCACGGACAGGTCTCGACAGGTACGAGCAGTACTTC. It yields the protein CASSARTGLDRYEQYF.

The chain carries TRBV19 and TRBJ2-7; maybe TRBD2 (6 bases). The germline V gene has CDR1 LNHDA and CDR2 SQIVND (reference sequence). Between the trimmed V and J ends, which lost 2 bases and 4 bases, there was a span of 12 bases. The CDR3 is made up of 14 amino acids. The CDR3 sequence: CASSIRLATYEQYF. The CDR3, as DNA: TGTGCCAGTAGTATACGGCTAGCGACTTACGAGCAGTACTTC.

Ten or more counts support this clonotype. The chain is built from TRBV20-1 and TRBJ2-1; 7 bases align to TRBD2. This CDR3 comprises 14 residues. CDR1 is DFQATT, CDR2 SNEGSKA, per germline (reference sequence). Losses at the gene ends were 5 bases for V and 6 bases for J; bases not matched to a gene: 10. CDR3: CSAGDYFGRNEQFF. CDR3 nucleotide sequence: TGCAGTGCTGGGGACTATTTCGGCCGCAATGAGCAGTTCTTC.

This clonotype has at least ten counts. The rearrangement links TRBV10-2 to TRBJ1-1, with D tentatively TRBD1 (5 bases). The V end lost 0 bases, the J end lost 7 bases, and 12 bases lay between the germline ends. Germline CDR1 reads WSHSY; CDR2 reads SAAADI. CDR3 length equals 14 residues. CDR3 nucleotide sequence: TGCGCCAGCAGTGAGTCGGTCAAGGGGAGTGAAGCTTTCTTT. Translation: CASSESVKGSEAFF.

The rearrangement joins TRBV20-1 to TRBJ2-1; D not certain. This CDR3 has 11 amino acids. Between the trimmed V and J ends, which lost 1 base and 2 bases, there was a span of 0 bases. The V gene's germline CDR1 is DFQATT and CDR2 SNEGSKA (reference sequence). CDR3 sequence reads: CSARAYNEQFF. CDR3 nucleotides: TGCAGTGCTAGAGCCTACAATGAGCAGTTCTTC.

This clonotype was counted ten times or more. The chain combines TRBV20-1 with TRBJ2-7; a possible D gene is TRBD2 (6 bases). V was trimmed by 0 bases and J by 0 bases, leaving 12 bases between them. The germline V gene has CDR1 DFQATT and CDR2 SNEGSKA (reference sequence). CDR3 length equals 15 residues. The CDR3 spells CSARESSGYSYEQYF. In DNA, the CDR3 is TGCAGTGCTAGAGAATCCAGCGGGTACTCCTACGAGCAGTACTTC.

The V gene is TRBV20-1, the J gene TRBJ2-7; 7 bases align to TRBD1. V trimming: 4 bases; J trimming: 0 bases; junction bases outside the gene matches: 6. Germline V gene sequence: CDR1 DFQATT, CDR2 SNEGSKA (reference sequence). The CDR3 is 14 residues long. CDR3 in DNA: TGCAGTGCTACGGACAGGCTGAACTCCTACGAGCAGTACTTC. Translation: CSATDRLNSYEQYF.

This clonotype was found a few times. The chain uses TRBV20-1 and TRBJ2-6, with D maybe TRBD1 (5 bases). Germline loops: CDR1 DFQATT, CDR2 SNEGSKA (reference sequence). The CDR3 covers 15 residues. Trimming pared 3 bases from V and 2 bases from J, leaving 11 bases between. The CDR3 protein is CSASLGLTGANVLTF. CDR3 nucleotide sequence: TGCAGTGCTAGTTTGGGGCTCACTGGGGCCAACGTCCTGACTTTC.

This clonotype was counted at least ten times. The rearrangement uses TRBV5-1 and TRBJ2-4, with 7 bases identical to TRBD1. Germline V gene data show CDR1 as SGHRS and CDR2 as YFSETQ. This CDR3 spans 14 amino acids. The trim removed 4 bases at V and 7 bases at J, leaving 8 bases unmatched. CDR3 in amino acids: CASSAGQAPNIQYF. CDR3 bases: TGCGCCAGCAGCGCCGGACAGGCTCCTAACATTCAGTACTTC.

This clonotype has at least ten counts. V usage is TRBV7-6 and J usage is TRBJ2-3, with D uncertain. Trimming took off 4 bases at V and 1 base at J, with 9 bases between the two ends. There are 14 residues in the CDR3. Germline V gene lookup returns CDR1 SGHVS and CDR2 FNYEAQ. The CDR3 DNA reads as TGTGCCAGCAGCTCCGGCCGGGGCACAGATACGCAGTATTTT. Translating it yields CASSSGRGTDTQYF.

This clonotype was counted a few times. The rearrangement uses TRBV6-1 and TRBJ1-2; D gene unclear. The germline V and J ends were trimmed by 1 base and 5 bases, with 17 bases remaining between them. The CDR3 consists of 16 residues. CDR1 is MNHNS, CDR2 SASEGT, per germline. CDR3 coding DNA: TGTGCCAGCAGTGAAGGTCCGGGCGCCAGCTCTTATGGCTACACCTTC. Protein product: CASSEGPGASSYGYTF.

Ten or more counts support this clonotype. This chain links TRBV6-5 with TRBJ1-6; unclear D gene. The V end was cut by 6 bases, the J end by 5 bases, with 14 bases between. From germline, CDR1 is MNHEY and CDR2 SVGAGI. This CDR3 is 15 amino acids long. Here the CDR3 reads CASSQASPNNSPLHF. CDR3 sequence (DNA): TGTGCCAGCAGCCAGGCGTCGCCTAATAATTCACCCCTCCACTTT.

In its sample, this clonotype was seen a few times. The rearrangement joins TRBV2 to TRBJ1-2; 10 positions agree with TRBD1. This CDR3 contains 14 residues. Per germline, CDR1 SNHLY and CDR2 FYNNEI. The J segment lost 7 bases and the V segment lost 6 bases, leaving 8 bases of the junction unmatched. CDR3 coding DNA: TGTGCCAGCAGGACCGGGACAGGGGAGGCTGGCTACACCTTC. It translates to CASRTGTGEAGYTF.

The gene calls are TRBV29-1 and TRBJ2-7; D gene ambiguous. The CDR3 totals 13 residues. Germline-derived CDR1 and CDR2 are SQVTM and ANQGSEA. V lost 5 bases and J lost 1, with 12 bases in between. CDR3 in DNA: TGCAGCGTTCAACCCCCCTCATCCTACGAGCAGTACTTC. Translation: CSVQPPSSYEQYF.

The chain combines TRBV3-1 with TRBJ1-6, with D hard to call. The CDR3 loop spans 14 amino acids. V lost 1 base and J lost 10, with 11 bases in between. The germline V gene has CDR1 LGHDT and CDR2 YNNKEL (reference sequence). The CDR3 nucleotides read TGTGCCAGCAGCCAAGGGACTGCATACTCACCCCTCCACTTT. Translating it yields CASSQGTAYSPLHF. Variable domain in full (rest from reference TRBV3-1 and TRBJ1-6): DTAVSQTPKYLVTQMGNDKSIKCEQNLGHDTMYWYKQDSKKFLKIMFSYNNKELIINETVPNRFSPKSPDKAHLNLHINSLELGDSAVYFCASSQGTAYSPLHFGNGTRLTVT.

The CDR3 sequence is CATTGADTQYF. Here the CDR3 DNA reads TGTGCCACTACTGGGGCAGATACGCAGTATTTT. The chain is built from TRBV10-3 and TRBJ2-3; D gene ambiguous. V dropped 10 bases and J dropped 4 bases, with 9 bases sitting between them. Germline lookup yields CDR1 ENHRY and CDR2 SYGVKD. The CDR3 is made up of 11 amino acids.

This clonotype was recorded at least ten times. V usage is TRBV18 and J usage is TRBJ1-5; a possible D gene is TRBD1 (5 bases). Germline V gene sequence: CDR1 KGHSH, CDR2 LQKENI. The CDR3 extends over 16 amino acids. V was clipped by 6 bases and J by 1 base, with 16 bases between them. The DNA for the CDR3 is TGTGCCAGCTCCACCGGGACGATGACGAGCAATCAGCCCCAGCATTTT. Amino acids: CASSTGTMTSNQPQHF. Full variable domain (missing parts from reference TRBV18 and TRBJ1-5): NAGVMQNPRHLVRRRGQEARLRCSPMKGHSHVYWYRQLPEEGLKFMVYLQKENIIDESGMPKERFSAEFPKEGPSILRIQQVVRGDSAAYFCASSTGTMTSNQPQHFGDGTRLSIL.

This clonotype was picked up many times. The genes are TRBV6-5 and TRBJ2-3, with no clear D. The length of the CDR3 is 11 residues. With 4 bases removed from V and 7 bases from J, the gap between germline ends came to 6 bases. The germline V gene encodes CDR1 MNHEY and CDR2 SVGAGI. The CDR3 DNA reads as TGTGCCAGCAGTTCTAGTTATACGCAGTATTTT. It codes for CASSSSYTQYF.

The chain joins TRBV3-1 to TRBJ1-6; no firm D call. Trimming removed 2 bases at V and 8 bases at J, with 19 bases between. CDR1 and CDR2 from the germline V gene are LGHDT and YNNKEL (reference sequence). The CDR3 runs 17 residues. In nucleotides, the CDR3 is TGTGCCAGCAGCCAACGAAGGTATTTCGGGGAACATTCACCCCTCCACTTT. It specifies CASSQRRYFGEHSPLHF. Using reference TRBV3-1 and TRBJ1-6 for the parts outside the CDR3, the full variable domain is DTAVSQTPKYLVTQMGNDKSIKCEQNLGHDTMYWYKQDSKKFLKIMFSYNNKELIINETVPNRFSPKSPDKAHLNLHINSLELGDSAVYFCASSQRRYFGEHSPLHFGNGTRLTVT.